This T cell receptor (beta chain) was profiled in a study of cytomegalovirus exposure and HLA in healthy donors. Study conclusions and caveats: TCR beta V segments were, for the most part, productive about 87% or about 30% of the time in an earlier analysis. In vitro checks showed that a few CMV-associated chains really do target CMV antigens. Researchers counted roughly 160 TCR beta chains as cytomegalovirus-associated.

Donors counted as nominally healthy when sampled, yet unrecorded immune exposures were likely. PCR involved 60 Vbeta and 13 Jbeta primers. Sequenced by immunoSEQ multiplex PCR; TCRdb stores in-frame clones only, minus some. This table has more than 85,000 clones, about 80% appearing once. Comments on this clone: No antigen is known for it.

This receptor was obtained from a female donor in good health and CMV-seropositive. Sequenced input: PBMCs.

In DNA form, the CDR3 reads TGTGCCAGCAGCACCAAGCGCTCCTACGGGACAGATAGCACAGATACGCAGTATTTT. This sequence encodes CASSTKRSYGTDSTDTQYF. This sequence joins TRBV7-2 and TRBJ2-3, with TRBD1 identical over 7 bases. From germline, CDR1 is SGHTA and CDR2 FQGNSA. The CDR3 is made up of 19 amino acids. J lost 0 bases, V lost 5 bases, and 17 bases had no gene match.